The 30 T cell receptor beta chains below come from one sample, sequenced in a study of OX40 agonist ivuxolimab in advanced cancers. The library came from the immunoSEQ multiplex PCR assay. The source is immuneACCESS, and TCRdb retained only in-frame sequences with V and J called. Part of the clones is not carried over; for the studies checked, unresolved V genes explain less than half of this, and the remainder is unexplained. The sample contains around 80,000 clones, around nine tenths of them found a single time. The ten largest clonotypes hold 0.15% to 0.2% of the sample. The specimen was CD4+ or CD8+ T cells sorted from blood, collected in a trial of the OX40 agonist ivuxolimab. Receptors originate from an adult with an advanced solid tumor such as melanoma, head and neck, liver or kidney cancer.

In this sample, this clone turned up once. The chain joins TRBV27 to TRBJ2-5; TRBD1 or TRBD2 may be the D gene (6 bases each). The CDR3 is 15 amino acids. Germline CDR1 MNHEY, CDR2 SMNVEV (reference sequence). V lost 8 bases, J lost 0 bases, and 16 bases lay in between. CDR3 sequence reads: CASGGLGAYQETQYF. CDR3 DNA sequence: TGTGCCAGCGGGGGGCTGGGCGCGTACCAAGAGACCCAGTACTTC.

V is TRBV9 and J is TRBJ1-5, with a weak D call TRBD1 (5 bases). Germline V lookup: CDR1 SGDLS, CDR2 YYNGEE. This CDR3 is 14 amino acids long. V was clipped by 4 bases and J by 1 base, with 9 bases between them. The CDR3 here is CASSPGGSNQPQHF. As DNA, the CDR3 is TGTGCCAGCAGCCCGGGGGGGAGCAATCAGCCCCAGCATTTT.

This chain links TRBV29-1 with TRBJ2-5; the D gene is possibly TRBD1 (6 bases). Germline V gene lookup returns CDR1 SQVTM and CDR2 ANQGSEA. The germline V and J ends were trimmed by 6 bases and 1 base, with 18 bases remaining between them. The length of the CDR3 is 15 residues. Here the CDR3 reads CSVGSAGAIQETQYF. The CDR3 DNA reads TGCAGCGTGGGGTCGGCAGGGGCTATCCAAGAGACCCAGTACTTC.

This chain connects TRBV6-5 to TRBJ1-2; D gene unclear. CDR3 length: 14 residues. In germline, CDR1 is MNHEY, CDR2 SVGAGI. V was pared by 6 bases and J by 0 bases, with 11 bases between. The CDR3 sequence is CASRLGRSNYGYTF. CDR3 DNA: TGTGCCAGCAGACTAGGACGGTCTAACTATGGCTACACCTTC.

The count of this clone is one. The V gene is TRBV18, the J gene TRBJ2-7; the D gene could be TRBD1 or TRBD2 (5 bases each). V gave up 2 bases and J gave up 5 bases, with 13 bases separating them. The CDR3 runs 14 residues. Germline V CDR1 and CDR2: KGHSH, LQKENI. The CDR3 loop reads CASSPNGGSNEQYF. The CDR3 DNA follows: TGTGCCAGCTCACCAAATGGGGGATCTAACGAGCAGTACTTC.

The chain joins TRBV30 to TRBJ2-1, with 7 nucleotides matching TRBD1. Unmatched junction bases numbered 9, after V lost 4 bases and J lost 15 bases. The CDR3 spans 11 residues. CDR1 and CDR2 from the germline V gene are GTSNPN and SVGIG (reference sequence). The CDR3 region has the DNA TGTGCCTGGAATCCGCAGACAGGGTTGTTCTTC. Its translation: CAWNPQTGLFF.

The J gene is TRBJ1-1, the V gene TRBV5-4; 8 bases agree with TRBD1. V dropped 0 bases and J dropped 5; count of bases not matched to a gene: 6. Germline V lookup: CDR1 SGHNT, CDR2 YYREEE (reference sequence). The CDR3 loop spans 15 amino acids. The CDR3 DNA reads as TGTGCCAGCAGCTTGGAGTCCAGGGGGCGGACTGAAGCTTTCTTT. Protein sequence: CASSLESRGRTEAFF. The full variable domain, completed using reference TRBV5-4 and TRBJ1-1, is ETGVTQSPTHLIKTRGQQVTLRCSSQSGHNTVSWYQQALGQGPQFIFQYYREEENGRGNFPPRFSGLQFPNYSSELNVNALELDDSALYLCASSLESRGRTEAFFGQGTRLTVV.

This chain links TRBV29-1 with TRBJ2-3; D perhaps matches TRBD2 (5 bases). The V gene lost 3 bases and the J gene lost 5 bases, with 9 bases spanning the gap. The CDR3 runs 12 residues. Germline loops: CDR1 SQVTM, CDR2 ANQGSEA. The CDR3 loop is CSVEAGGDTQYF. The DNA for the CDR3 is TGCAGCGTTGAGGCAGGAGGAGATACGCAGTATTTT.

CDR3 region: CASSFAGSETQYF. Here the CDR3 DNA reads TGTGCCAGCAGCTTTGCGGGGTCAGAGACCCAGTACTTC. The V call is TRBV11-3, the J call TRBJ2-5; D possibly corresponds to TRBD2 (6 bases). CDR1 is SGHNT and CDR2 is YENEEA in the germline V gene. The CDR3 consists of 13 residues. Trimming took 3 bases from V and 4 from J, leaving 9 bases between them.

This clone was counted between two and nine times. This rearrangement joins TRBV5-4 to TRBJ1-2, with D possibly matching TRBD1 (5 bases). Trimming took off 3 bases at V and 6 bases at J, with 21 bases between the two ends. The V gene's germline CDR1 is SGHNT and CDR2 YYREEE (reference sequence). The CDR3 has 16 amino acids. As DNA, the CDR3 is TGTGCCAGCAGCTCGGAATATCGGGGGGACGTAAATGGCTACACCTTC. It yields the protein CASSSEYRGDVNGYTF.

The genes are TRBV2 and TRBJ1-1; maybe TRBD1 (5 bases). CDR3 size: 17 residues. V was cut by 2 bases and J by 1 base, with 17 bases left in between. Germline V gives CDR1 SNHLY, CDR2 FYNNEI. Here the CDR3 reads CASSEPPGHGWNTEAFF. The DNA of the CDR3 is TGTGCCAGCAGTGAACCCCCGGGGCACGGCTGGAACACTGAAGCTTTCTTT. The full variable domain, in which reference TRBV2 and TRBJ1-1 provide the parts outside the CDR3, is EPEVTQTPSHQVTQMGQEVILRCVPISNHLYFYWYRQILGQKVEFLVSFYNNEISEKSEIFDDQFSVERPDGSNFTLKIRSTKLEDSAMYFCASSEPPGHGWNTEAFFGQGTRLTVV.

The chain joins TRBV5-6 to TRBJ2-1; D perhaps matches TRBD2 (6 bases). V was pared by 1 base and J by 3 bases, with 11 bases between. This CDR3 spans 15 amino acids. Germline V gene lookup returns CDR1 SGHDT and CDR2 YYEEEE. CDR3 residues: CASSLIGGGYNEQFF. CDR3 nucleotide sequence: TGTGCCAGCAGCTTGATCGGGGGAGGCTACAATGAGCAGTTCTTC.

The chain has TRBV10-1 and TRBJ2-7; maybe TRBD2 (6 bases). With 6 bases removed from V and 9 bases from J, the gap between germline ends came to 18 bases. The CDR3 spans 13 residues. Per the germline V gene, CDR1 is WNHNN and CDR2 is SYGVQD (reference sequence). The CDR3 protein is CASSPVALGGQYF. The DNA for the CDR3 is TGCGCCAGCAGCCCGGTGGCCCTCGGGGGGCAGTACTTC.

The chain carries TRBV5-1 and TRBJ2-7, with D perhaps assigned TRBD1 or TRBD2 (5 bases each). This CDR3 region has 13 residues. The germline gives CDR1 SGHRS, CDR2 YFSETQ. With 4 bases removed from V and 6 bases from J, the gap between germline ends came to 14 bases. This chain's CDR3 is CASSEGPIGEQYF. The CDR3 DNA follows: TGCGCCAGCAGCGAGGGGCCGATAGGCGAGCAGTACTTC.

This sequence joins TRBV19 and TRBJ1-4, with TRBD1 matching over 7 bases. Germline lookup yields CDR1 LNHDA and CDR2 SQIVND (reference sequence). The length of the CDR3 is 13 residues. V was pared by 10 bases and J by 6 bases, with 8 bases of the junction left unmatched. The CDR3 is CATRQGGDEKLFF. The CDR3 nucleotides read TGTGCCACTAGACAGGGAGGGGATGAAAAACTGTTTTTT.

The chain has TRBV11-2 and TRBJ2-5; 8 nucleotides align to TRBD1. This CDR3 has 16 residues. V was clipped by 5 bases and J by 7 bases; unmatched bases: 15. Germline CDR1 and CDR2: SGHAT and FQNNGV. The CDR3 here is CASSPNRQGRLGTQYF. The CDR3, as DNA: TGTGCCAGCAGCCCCAACCGACAGGGGAGGCTAGGGACCCAGTACTTC.

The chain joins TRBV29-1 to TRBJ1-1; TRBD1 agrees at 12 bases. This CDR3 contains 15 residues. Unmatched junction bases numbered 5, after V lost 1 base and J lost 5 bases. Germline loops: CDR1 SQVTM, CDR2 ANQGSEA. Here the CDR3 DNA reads TGCAGCGTTGAAGGGGGGACAGGGGGCCGTACTGAAGCTTTCTTT. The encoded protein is CSVEGGTGGRTEAFF.

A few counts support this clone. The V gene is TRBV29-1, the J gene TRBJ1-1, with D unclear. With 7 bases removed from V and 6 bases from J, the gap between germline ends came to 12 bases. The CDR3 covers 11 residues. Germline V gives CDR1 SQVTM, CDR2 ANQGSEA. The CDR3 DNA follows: TGCAGCGGGGCAGCCGCGCCTGAAGCTTTCTTT. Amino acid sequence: CSGAAAPEAFF. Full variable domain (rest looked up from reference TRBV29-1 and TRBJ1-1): SAVISQKPSRDICQRGTSLTIQCQVDSQVTMMFWYRQQPGQSLTLIATANQGSEATYESGFVIDKFPISRPNLTFSTLTVSNMSPEDSSIYLCSGAAAPEAFFGQGTRLTVV.

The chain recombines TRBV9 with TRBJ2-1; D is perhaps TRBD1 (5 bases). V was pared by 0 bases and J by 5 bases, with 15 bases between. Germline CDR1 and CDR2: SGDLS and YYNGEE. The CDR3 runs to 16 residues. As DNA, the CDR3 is TGTGCCAGCAGCGTAGGAGGCAGGGTAATTAACAATGAGCAGTTCTTC. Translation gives CASSVGGRVINNEQFF.

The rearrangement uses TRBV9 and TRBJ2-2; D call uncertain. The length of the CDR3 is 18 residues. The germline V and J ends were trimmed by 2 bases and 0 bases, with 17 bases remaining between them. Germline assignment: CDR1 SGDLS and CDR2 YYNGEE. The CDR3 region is CASSVIVLGPANTGELFF. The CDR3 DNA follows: TGTGCCAGCAGCGTCATAGTCCTAGGCCCCGCGAACACCGGGGAGCTGTTTTTT.

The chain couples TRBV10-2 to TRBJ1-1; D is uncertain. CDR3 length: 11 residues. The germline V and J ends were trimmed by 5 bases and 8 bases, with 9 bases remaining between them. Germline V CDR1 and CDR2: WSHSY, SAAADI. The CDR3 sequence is CASSQTGEAFF. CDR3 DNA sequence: TGCGCCAGCAGTCAAACGGGGGAAGCTTTCTTT.

The CDR3 DNA follows: TGTGCCAGCAGTGGGCAGGGAAGACAAGAGACCCAGTACTTC. Translation gives CASSGQGRQETQYF. This chain links TRBV28 with TRBJ2-5, with TRBD1 as a possible D gene (5 bases). Trimming shortened V by 5 bases and J by 2 bases, and 12 bases separated the two germline ends. The CDR3 has 14 residues. Germline loops: CDR1 MDHEN, CDR2 SYDVKM.

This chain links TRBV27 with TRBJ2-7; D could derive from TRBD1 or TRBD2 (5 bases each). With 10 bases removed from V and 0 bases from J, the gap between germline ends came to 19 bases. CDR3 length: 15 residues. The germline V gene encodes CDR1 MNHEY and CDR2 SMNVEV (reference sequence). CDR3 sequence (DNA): TGTGCCACCAGATGGGGGACGGGGAGCTCCTACGAGCAGTACTTC. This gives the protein CATRWGTGSSYEQYF.

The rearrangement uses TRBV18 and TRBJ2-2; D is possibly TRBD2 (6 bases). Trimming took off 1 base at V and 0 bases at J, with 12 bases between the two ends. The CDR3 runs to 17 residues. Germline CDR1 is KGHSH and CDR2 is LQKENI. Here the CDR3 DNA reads TGTGCCAGCTCACCACTGCGCGCGGGGACGAACACCGGGGAGCTGTTTTTT. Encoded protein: CASSPLRAGTNTGELFF.

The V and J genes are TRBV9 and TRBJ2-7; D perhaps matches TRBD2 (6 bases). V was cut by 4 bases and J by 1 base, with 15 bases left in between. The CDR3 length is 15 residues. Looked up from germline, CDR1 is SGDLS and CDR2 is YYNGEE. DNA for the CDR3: TGTGCCAGCAGCAGGGGTGGGGGAGGATCCTACGAGCAGTACTTC. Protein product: CASSRGGGGSYEQYF.

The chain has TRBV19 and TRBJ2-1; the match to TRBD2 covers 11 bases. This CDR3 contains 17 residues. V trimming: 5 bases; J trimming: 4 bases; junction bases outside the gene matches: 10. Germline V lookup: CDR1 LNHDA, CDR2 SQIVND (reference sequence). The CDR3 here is CASSLPLTSGAYNEQFF. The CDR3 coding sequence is TGTGCCAGTAGTCTCCCCCTGACTAGCGGGGCATACAATGAGCAGTTCTTC.

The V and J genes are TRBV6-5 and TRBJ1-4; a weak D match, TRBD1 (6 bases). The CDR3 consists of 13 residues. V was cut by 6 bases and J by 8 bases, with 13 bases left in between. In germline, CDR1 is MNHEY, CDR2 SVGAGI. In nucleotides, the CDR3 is TGTGCCAGCAGACAGGGAGGGGAGGAAAAACTGTTTTTT. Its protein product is CASRQGGEEKLFF.

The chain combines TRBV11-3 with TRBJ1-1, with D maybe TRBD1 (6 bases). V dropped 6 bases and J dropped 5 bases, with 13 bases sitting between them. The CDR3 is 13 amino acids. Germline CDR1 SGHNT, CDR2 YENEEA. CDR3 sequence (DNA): TGTGCCAGCAGACTCAGGGGTGAAACTGAAGCTTTCTTT. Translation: CASRLRGETEAFF.

The CDR3 DNA reads TGTGCCAGCAACCCCGGGGGGGGTTATAATTCACCCCTCCACTTT. Amino acids: CASNPGGGYNSPLHF. This chain uses TRBV5-4 with TRBJ1-6; the D gene is possibly TRBD1 (5 bases). V was shortened by 6 bases and J by 4 bases, with 14 bases between the two germline ends. CDR1 and CDR2 from the germline V gene are SGHNT and YYREEE (reference sequence). This CDR3 is built from 15 residues.

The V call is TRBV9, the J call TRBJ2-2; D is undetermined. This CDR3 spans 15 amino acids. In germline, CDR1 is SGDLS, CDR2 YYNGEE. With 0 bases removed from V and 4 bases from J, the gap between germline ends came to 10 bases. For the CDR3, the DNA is TGTGCCAGCAGCGTAGGCGCCGTCGGCACCGGGGAGCTGTTTTTT. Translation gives CASSVGAVGTGELFF.